A selection of T cell receptor beta chains follows, all from one sample in a study of chemoradiotherapy in HPV16-positive cancers. Generated by immunoSEQ multiplex PCR, the TCRdb table keeps only in-frame clones and is missing some. The data show under 10,000 clones, with over 70% seen just once and approximately 8.8% held by the top ten. This sample was gathered from a patient who underwent chemoradiotherapy. All receptors come from a human donor with HPV-associated anogenital cancer. Each CDR3 is given with its conserved first and last residue. Fields, in order: clone size, D gene, J gene, V gene, CDR3 protein, CDR3 DNA. D genes are given only for firm matches. Clone size, where shown, is once, few, many, or a class for clones that have expanded.

clone size: -; D gene: -; J gene: TRBJ2-7; V gene: TRBV11-2; CDR3 protein: CASSLELDYGVHEQYF; CDR3 DNA: TGTGCCAGCAGCTTAGAACTAGATTATGGGGTCCACGAGCAGTACTTC
clone size: few; D gene: -; J gene: TRBJ2-7; V gene: TRBV7-7; CDR3 protein: CASSPGQTYEQYF; CDR3 DNA: TGTGCCAGCAGCCCCGGACAGACCTACGAGCAGTACTTC
clone size: -; D gene: TRBD2; J gene: TRBJ2-7; V gene: TRBV7-8; CDR3 protein: CASSLGGRQEQYF; CDR3 DNA: TGTGCCAGCAGCTTAGGCGGGAGGCAAGAGCAGTACTTC
clone size: -; D gene: -; J gene: TRBJ2-1; V gene: TRBV18; CDR3 protein: CASSLRASLDEQFF; CDR3 DNA: TGTGCCAGCTCACTAAGGGCGTCCCTGGATGAGCAGTTCTTC
clone size: -; D gene: -; J gene: TRBJ1-2; V gene: TRBV28; CDR3 protein: CASSRYGYTF; CDR3 DNA: TGTGCCAGCAGTCGCTATGGCTACACCTTC
clone size: few; D gene: -; J gene: TRBJ2-7; V gene: TRBV28; CDR3 protein: CASSWSEAQYF; CDR3 DNA: TGTGCCAGCAGTTGGAGCGAGGCTCAGTACTTC
clone size: few; D gene: -; J gene: TRBJ2-2; V gene: TRBV14; CDR3 protein: CASSQEVDLARYPGELFF; CDR3 DNA: TGTGCCAGCAGCCAAGAGGTTGACCTAGCGAGGTACCCCGGGGAGCTGTTTTTT
clone size: -; D gene: -; J gene: TRBJ1-2; V gene: TRBV7-2; CDR3 protein: CASSTYREVYGYTF; CDR3 DNA: TGTGCCAGCAGCACCTACAGGGAAGTCTATGGCTACACCTTC
clone size: -; D gene: TRBD1; J gene: TRBJ2-1; V gene: TRBV9; CDR3 protein: CASAGTGASYNEQFF; CDR3 DNA: TGTGCCAGTGCCGGGACAGGGGCCTCCTACAATGAGCAGTTCTTC
clone size: -; D gene: -; J gene: TRBJ2-7; V gene: TRBV27; CDR3 protein: CASSPGTGFYEQYF; CDR3 DNA: TGTGCCAGCAGTCCTGGGACGGGATTCTACGAGCAGTACTTC
clone size: -; D gene: TRBD2; J gene: TRBJ2-3; V gene: TRBV5-4; CDR3 protein: CASRQRGGTDTQYF; CDR3 DNA: TGTGCCAGCAGACAGCGGGGGGGAACAGATACGCAGTATTTT
clone size: -; D gene: -; J gene: TRBJ2-7; V gene: TRBV29-1; CDR3 protein: CSVLRGPNYEQYF; CDR3 DNA: TGCAGCGTCCTCCGGGGACCGAACTACGAGCAGTACTTC
clone size: few; D gene: -; J gene: TRBJ1-1; V gene: TRBV5-4; CDR3 protein: CASSLELRNTEAFF; CDR3 DNA: TGTGCCAGCAGCTTGGAACTCAGGAACACTGAAGCTTTCTTT
clone size: few; D gene: -; J gene: TRBJ2-7; V gene: TRBV2; CDR3 protein: CASSEAGYYEQYF; CDR3 DNA: TGTGCCAGCAGTGAGGCCGGTTACTACGAGCAGTACTTC
clone size: once; D gene: -; J gene: TRBJ2-3; V gene: TRBV18; CDR3 protein: CASSPPGSNTQYF; CDR3 DNA: TGTGCCAGCTCACCCCCGGGCTCAAATACGCAGTATTTT
clone size: -; D gene: TRBD1; J gene: TRBJ1-5; V gene: TRBV11-2; CDR3 protein: CASSFGQGNQPQHF; CDR3 DNA: TGTGCCAGCAGCTTCGGACAGGGCAATCAGCCCCAGCATTTT
clone size: -; D gene: -; J gene: TRBJ1-2; V gene: TRBV5-8; CDR3 protein: CASSLFRVSNYGYTF; CDR3 DNA: TGTGCCAGCAGCTTGTTTAGGGTCTCTAACTATGGCTACACCTTC
clone size: few; D gene: TRBD1; J gene: TRBJ1-1; V gene: TRBV7-2; CDR3 protein: CASSRELDRDTEAFF; CDR3 DNA: TGTGCCAGCAGCCGAGAATTAGACAGGGACACTGAAGCTTTCTTT
clone size: -; D gene: TRBD2; J gene: TRBJ2-1; V gene: TRBV11-2; CDR3 protein: CASSKPGTSGVNEQFF; CDR3 DNA: TGTGCCAGCAGCAAACCCGGGACTAGCGGGGTTAATGAGCAGTTCTTC
clone size: -; D gene: TRBD1; J gene: TRBJ1-3; V gene: TRBV7-2; CDR3 protein: CASSSATGAGNTIYF; CDR3 DNA: TGTGCCAGCAGCTCCGCGACAGGGGCAGGAAACACCATATATTTT
clone size: -; D gene: -; J gene: TRBJ2-2; V gene: TRBV19; CDR3 protein: CATRSRGTGELFF; CDR3 DNA: TGTGCCACCAGATCGAGGGGCACCGGGGAGCTGTTTTTT
clone size: -; D gene: -; J gene: TRBJ1-1; V gene: TRBV2; CDR3 protein: CASSEAHTSFTEAFF; CDR3 DNA: TGTGCCAGCAGTGAAGCCCATACATCGTTCACTGAAGCTTTCTTT
clone size: -; D gene: TRBD1; J gene: TRBJ1-2; V gene: TRBV19; CDR3 protein: CASSIGLAGGAESGGYTF; CDR3 DNA: TGTGCCAGTAGTATTGGTTTGGCAGGGGGCGCGGAGAGTGGTGGCTACACCTTC
clone size: once; D gene: TRBD1; J gene: TRBJ2-3; V gene: TRBV5-4; CDR3 protein: CASSPDRGSGTQYF; CDR3 DNA: TGTGCCAGCAGCCCGGACAGGGGGTCGGGTACGCAGTATTTT
clone size: -; D gene: TRBD1; J gene: TRBJ1-2; V gene: TRBV7-2; CDR3 protein: CASSSTNRGPGGYTF; CDR3 DNA: TGTGCCAGCAGCTCCACGAACAGGGGGCCGGGTGGCTACACCTTC
clone size: -; D gene: TRBD1; J gene: TRBJ2-2; V gene: TRBV19; CDR3 protein: CASSPRQGNTGELFF; CDR3 DNA: TGTGCCAGTAGTCCGCGACAGGGGAACACCGGGGAGCTGTTTTTT
clone size: -; D gene: -; J gene: TRBJ1-2; V gene: TRBV6-6; CDR3 protein: CASRTVDGYTF; CDR3 DNA: TGTGCCAGCAGGACAGTAGATGGCTACACCTTC
clone size: -; D gene: -; J gene: TRBJ2-7; V gene: TRBV19; CDR3 protein: CASSIWTGGDEQYF; CDR3 DNA: TGTGCCAGTAGTATTTGGACAGGAGGGGACGAGCAGTACTTC
clone size: -; D gene: -; J gene: TRBJ2-4; V gene: TRBV7-2; CDR3 protein: CASSPPWASRAKNIQYF; CDR3 DNA: TGTGCCAGCAGCCCCCCTTGGGCTAGCAGAGCCAAAAACATTCAGTACTTC
clone size: few; D gene: TRBD1; J gene: TRBJ2-1; V gene: TRBV7-9; CDR3 protein: CASSLTGGNGDEQFF; CDR3 DNA: TGTGCCAGCAGCCTTACAGGGGGCAATGGCGATGAGCAGTTCTTC
clone size: -; D gene: TRBD2; J gene: TRBJ2-3; V gene: TRBV11-1; CDR3 protein: CASSRGTTKSTDTQYF; CDR3 DNA: TGTGCCAGCAGCCGCGGGACTACCAAAAGCACAGATACGCAGTATTTT
clone size: -; D gene: TRBD2; J gene: TRBJ2-3; V gene: TRBV10-3; CDR3 protein: CAINLGLAGTDTQYF; CDR3 DNA: TGTGCCATCAATCTCGGACTAGCGGGTACAGATACGCAGTATTTT
clone size: -; D gene: -; J gene: TRBJ1-1; V gene: TRBV18; CDR3 protein: CASSPLGRANTEAFF; CDR3 DNA: TGTGCCAGCTCACCGTTGGGACGGGCGAACACTGAAGCTTTCTTT
clone size: -; D gene: -; J gene: TRBJ2-3; V gene: TRBV6-6; CDR3 protein: CASKGDTQYF; CDR3 DNA: TGTGCCAGCAAAGGAGATACGCAGTATTTT
clone size: once; D gene: -; J gene: TRBJ1-3; V gene: TRBV9; CDR3 protein: CASSLSGAGNTIYF; CDR3 DNA: TGTGCCAGCAGCCTCTCAGGGGCCGGAAACACCATATATTTT
clone size: -; D gene: TRBD1; J gene: TRBJ1-1; V gene: TRBV4-3; CDR3 protein: CASSAFSTGLATEAFF; CDR3 DNA: TGCGCCAGCAGCGCCTTTTCGACAGGGCTCGCTACTGAAGCTTTCTTT
clone size: -; D gene: TRBD2; J gene: TRBJ2-7; V gene: TRBV4-1; CDR3 protein: CASSQERQKGRGGFYEQYF; CDR3 DNA: TGCGCCAGCAGCCAAGAGAGGCAGAAGGGGCGGGGGGGCTTTTACGAGCAGTACTTC
clone size: -; D gene: TRBD2; J gene: TRBJ2-3; V gene: TRBV5-5; CDR3 protein: CASSLRGSGGPDTQYF; CDR3 DNA: TGTGCCAGCAGCTTGCGGGGTAGCGGGGGGCCAGATACGCAGTATTTT
clone size: -; D gene: -; J gene: TRBJ2-7; V gene: TRBV5-1; CDR3 protein: CASSLDGGRSYEQYF; CDR3 DNA: TGCGCCAGCAGCTTGGACGGGGGCCGCTCCTACGAGCAGTACTTC
clone size: -; D gene: -; J gene: TRBJ2-7; V gene: TRBV5-6; CDR3 protein: CASSLVLNSYEQYF; CDR3 DNA: TGTGCCAGCAGCTTGGTACTGAACTCCTACGAGCAGTACTTC